The next 31 T cell receptor beta chains were all read from a single sample in a study of blood T cell repertoires in COVID-19. Libraries were prepared by immunoSEQ multiplex PCR; TCRdb keeps only in-frame clonotypes and omits some of them. The repertoire holds approximately 150,000 clones, around 84% seen once, with roughly 2.5% in the top ten. Sequencing was performed on peripheral blood. The receptors originated from a woman aged 80 or older with COVID-19, enrolled during active disease.

This chain joins TRBV29-1 and TRBJ2-1; D possibly corresponds to TRBD1 (6 bases). V gave up 8 bases and J gave up 8 bases, with 19 bases separating them. The length of the CDR3 is 13 residues. Per the germline V gene, CDR1 is SQVTM and CDR2 is ANQGSEA. The chain's CDR3 is CSLRPRAGDEQFF. CDR3 coding DNA: TGCAGCCTACGCCCGCGGGCAGGGGATGAGCAGTTCTTC.

V gene TRBV12-3 or TRBV12-4 combines with J gene TRBJ2-2; D not certain. The CDR3 totals 13 residues. Trimming pared 8 bases from V and 5 bases from J, leaving 12 bases between. The CDR3 reads CASGHPGTGELFF. The CDR3 nucleotides are TGTGCCAGCGGCCACCCCGGGACCGGGGAGCTGTTTTTT.

In its sample, this clone was seen a few times. The chain links TRBV2 to TRBJ2-1; TRBD2 matches at 8 bases. This CDR3 is 13 amino acids long. With V trimmed by 4 bases and J by 7 bases, 3 bases remained unmatched. Germline values: CDR1 SNHLY, CDR2 FYNNEI. The CDR3 protein is CASSVERENEQFF. The CDR3, as DNA: TGTGCCAGCAGTGTTGAGCGGGAGAATGAGCAGTTCTTC. The whole variable domain, filled in from reference TRBV2 and TRBJ2-1, reads EPEVTQTPSHQVTQMGQEVILRCVPISNHLYFYWYRQILGQKVEFLVSFYNNEISEKSEIFDDQFSVERPDGSNFTLKIRSTKLEDSAMYFCASSVERENEQFFGPGTRLTVL.

The chain has TRBV20-1 and TRBJ2-3; 8 bases map to TRBD2. Unmatched junction bases numbered 4, after V lost 3 bases and J lost 2 bases. Germline V gene sequence: CDR1 DFQATT, CDR2 SNEGSKA (reference sequence). The CDR3 has 14 amino acids. CDR3 nucleotide sequence: TGCAGTGCTAGTACTAGCGGACACACAGATACGCAGTATTTT. This encodes CSASTSGHTDTQYF.

The chain uses TRBV3-1 (or the pseudogene TRBV3-2) and TRBJ1-2; D may be TRBD1 (6 bases). This CDR3 is 15 amino acids long. The V end was cut by 2 bases, the J end by 4 bases, with 14 bases between. Looked up from germline, CDR1 is LGHDT and CDR2 is YNNKEL (reference sequence). The CDR3 nucleotides are TGTGCCAGCAGCCAATCCTTGACAGGCCCCTATGGCTACACCTTC. Encoded protein: CASSQSLTGPYGYTF.

This chain links TRBV27 with TRBJ1-2; TRBD1 aligns across 9 bases. J lost 6 bases, V lost 10 bases, and 12 bases had no gene match. Germline lookup yields CDR1 MNHEY and CDR2 SMNVEV (reference sequence). The CDR3 length is 14 residues. CDR3 DNA sequence: TGTGCCACTCTGGAGGGACAGGGAATGAATGGCTACACCTTC. Translating gives CATLEGQGMNGYTF.

The chain is built from TRBV7-8 and TRBJ1-5; 7 bases agree with TRBD1. Germline trimming cut 5 bases from V and 1 base from J; bases unmatched to any gene: 2. This CDR3 contains 14 residues. Germline CDR1 is SGHVS and CDR2 is FQNEAQ. CDR3 residues: CASSGQVSNQPQHF. The CDR3 DNA sequence: TGTGCCAGCAGCGGACAGGTCAGCAATCAGCCCCAGCATTTT.

The genes are TRBV7-2 and TRBJ1-6; 9 bases align to TRBD1. Losses at the gene ends were 5 bases for V and 4 bases for J; bases not matched to a gene: 3. Germline CDR1 is SGHTA and CDR2 is FQGNSA. The CDR3 totals 15 residues. CDR3 in DNA: TGTGCCAGCAGCACGACAGGGGGTTATAATTCACCCCTCCACTTT. It yields the protein CASSTTGGYNSPLHF.

This sequence joins TRBV3-1 (or the pseudogene TRBV3-2) and TRBJ2-2; D not resolved. Looked up from germline, CDR1 is LGHDT and CDR2 is YNNKEL (reference sequence). The CDR3 runs 17 residues. V was shortened by 4 bases and J by 2 bases, with 17 bases between the two germline ends. CDR3 sequence reads: CASSPKAIPLNTGELFF. CDR3 DNA: TGTGCCAGCAGCCCCAAAGCGATTCCCCTCAACACCGGGGAGCTGTTTTTT.

This clone showed up just a few times. V is TRBV4-3 and J is TRBJ1-1; possibly TRBD1 for D (6 bases). The CDR3 loop spans 14 amino acids. CDR1 and CDR2 (germline): LGHNA, YSLEER. V was cut by 4 bases and J by 4 bases, with 13 bases left in between. The CDR3 DNA reads TGCGCCAGCAGCCGGAACAGGGACGGCACTGAAGCTTTCTTT. Its protein product is CASSRNRDGTEAFF.

The gene calls are TRBV24-1 and TRBJ2-5; D is perhaps TRBD2 (5 bases). The CDR3 totals 14 residues. V gave up 3 bases and J gave up 7 bases, with 14 bases separating them. Germline assignment: CDR1 KGHDR and CDR2 SFDVKD. The CDR3 DNA reads as TGTGCCACCAGTGATCCCCCCCCTCGGGGGACCCAGTACTTC. Translated: CATSDPPPRGTQYF.

The chain combines TRBV4-3 with TRBJ1-4; D gene unclear. Germline V CDR1 and CDR2: LGHNA, YSLEER. V was clipped by 0 bases and J by 5 bases, with 13 bases between them. The CDR3 has 16 amino acids. CDR3 bases: TGCGCCAGCAGCCAAGATTCTTCGCTTCGGAATGAAAAACTGTTTTTT. Protein: CASSQDSSLRNEKLFF.

This rearrangement joins TRBV28 to TRBJ2-7; TRBD1 agrees at 7 bases. The CDR3 has 15 amino acids. J lost 3 bases, V lost 5 bases, and 10 bases had no gene match. Per germline, CDR1 MDHEN and CDR2 SYDVKM. CDR3 region: CASSTIQAGGYEQYF. CDR3 coding DNA: TGTGCCAGCAGTACAATCCAGGCAGGGGGCTACGAGCAGTACTTC.

The rearrangement uses TRBV7-8 and TRBJ2-4; 8 nucleotides line up with TRBD1. This CDR3 contains 14 residues. V lost 2 bases and J lost 9; bases outside the gene matches: 6. Germline V gives CDR1 SGHVS, CDR2 FQNEAQ. In DNA, the CDR3 is TGTGCCAGCAGCTTATCGACAGGGGAGGCCATTCAGTACTTC. Translating gives CASSLSTGEAIQYF.

CDR3 in DNA: TGTGCCAGCAGTTTGGGTTATAGGGGCGACAATCAGCCCCAGCATTTT. Translation gives CASSLGYRGDNQPQHF. This chain joins TRBV28 and TRBJ1-5; tentatively, D is TRBD1 (5 bases). Trimming removed 3 bases from V and 3 bases from J, with 15 bases in between. The CDR3 is made up of 16 amino acids. Germline V gene sequence: CDR1 MDHEN, CDR2 SYDVKM.

The chain links TRBV29-1 to TRBJ1-3; D unresolved. V was clipped by 6 bases and J by 0 bases, with 9 bases between them. The CDR3 is 13 amino acids. CDR1 is SQVTM, CDR2 ANQGSEA, per germline. The DNA for the CDR3 is TGCAGCGTCGAACCCATCTCTGGAAACACCATATATTTT. It is translated as CSVEPISGNTIYF.

V gene TRBV3-1 (or the pseudogene TRBV3-2) combines with J gene TRBJ2-7; D remains ambiguous. The CDR3 covers 14 residues. Per germline, CDR1 LGHDT and CDR2 YNNKEL (reference sequence). Trimming removed 0 bases from V and 6 bases from J, with 12 bases in between. The CDR3 nucleotides read TGTGCCAGCAGCCAAGATCCGCTAGTCTCCGAGCAGTACTTC. Translating it yields CASSQDPLVSEQYF.

The chain is built from TRBV9 and TRBJ2-2; D is perhaps TRBD1 (5 bases). Germline V lookup: CDR1 SGDLS, CDR2 YYNGEE. Trimming pared 0 bases from V and 2 bases from J, leaving 11 bases between. The CDR3 runs to 16 residues. The CDR3 nucleotides read TGTGCCAGCAGCGTAGACGTACAGGTCAACACCGGGGAGCTGTTTTTT. Its translation is CASSVDVQVNTGELFF.

The sample holds a few counts of this clone. The chain has TRBV6-2 or TRBV6-3 and TRBJ1-1; 9 positions agree with TRBD1. The CDR3 covers 16 residues. CDR1 is MNHEY, CDR2 SVGEGT, per germline. The ends lost 4 bases at V and 0 bases at J; junction bases unmatched: 6. The CDR3 loop reads CASSSRTGGLNTEAFF. CDR3 sequence (DNA): TGTGCCAGCAGTTCACGAACAGGGGGCTTGAACACTGAAGCTTTCTTT.

The chain joins TRBV5-1 to TRBJ1-4; 8 positions agree with TRBD1. The CDR3 is 15 residues long. The junction had 2 bases not matched to a gene; V was cut back by 0 bases and J by 4 bases. Germline-derived CDR1 and CDR2 are SGHRS and YFSETQ. The CDR3, as DNA: TGCGCCAGCAGCTTGGGGACAGGGAATAATGAAAAACTGTTTTTT. Amino acid sequence: CASSLGTGNNEKLFF.

The chain couples TRBV5-1 to TRBJ2-3, with 12 bases lining up with TRBD1. J lost 7 bases, V lost 3 bases, and 6 bases had no gene match. The germline gives CDR1 SGHRS, CDR2 YFSETQ. The CDR3 contains 15 residues. Written as DNA, the CDR3 is TGCGCCAGCAGCTCATCCGGGACAGGGGGCCATACGCAGTATTTT. Residues: CASSSSGTGGHTQYF.

This rearrangement joins TRBV4-2 to TRBJ2-3; TRBD2 aligns across 8 bases. Germline loops: CDR1 LGHNA, CDR2 YNFKEQ. V shed 1 base and J 2 bases; nucleotides not matched to a gene: 5. The CDR3 has 16 amino acids. CDR3 sequence reads: CASSQVTSENTDTQYF. The CDR3 nucleotides read TGTGCCAGCAGCCAAGTGACTAGCGAAAACACAGATACGCAGTATTTT.

There are a few counts of this clone. V and J are TRBV20-1 and TRBJ2-5; D unresolved. Germline V gives CDR1 DFQATT, CDR2 SNEGSKA (reference sequence). This CDR3 contains 11 residues. Trimming left V 1 base short and J 5 bases short, with 5 bases between. DNA for the CDR3: TGCAGTGCTAGAGTGTCGGAGACCCAGTACTTC. This encodes CSARVSETQYF.

The V gene is TRBV24-1, the J gene TRBJ2-3; 8 bases are a match to TRBD1. In germline, CDR1 is KGHDR, CDR2 SFDVKD. The V gene end was trimmed by 7 bases and the J gene end by 4 bases; junction bases not matched to a gene: 9. The CDR3 runs to 15 residues. The CDR3 reads CATSRRDRTPDTQYF. The CDR3 nucleotides read TGTGCCACCAGCCGTCGGGACAGGACTCCAGATACGCAGTATTTT.

The chain recombines TRBV9 with TRBJ2-5; D gene unclear. Trimming cost V 0 bases and J 3 bases, with 9 bases left between them. Germline V gene sequence: CDR1 SGDLS, CDR2 YYNGEE. The CDR3 covers 14 residues. CDR3 in DNA: TGTGCCAGCAGCGTAGGTAACTTAAAAGAGACCCAGTACTTC. Amino acid sequence: CASSVGNLKETQYF.

This rearrangement joins TRBV9 to TRBJ1-1; maybe TRBD1 (6 bases). V was clipped by 2 bases and J by 4 bases, with 18 bases between them. The CDR3 covers 16 residues. The germline V gene encodes CDR1 SGDLS and CDR2 YYNGEE. The chain's CDR3 is CASSVSLQGGGTEAFF. Written as DNA, the CDR3 is TGTGCCAGCAGCGTGTCCCTACAGGGCGGGGGCACTGAAGCTTTCTTT.

This chain connects TRBV19 to TRBJ2-3; D unclear. CDR3 length: 15 amino acids. V was cut by 6 bases and J by 0 bases, with 13 bases left in between. Germline loops: CDR1 LNHDA, CDR2 SQIVND (reference sequence). The CDR3 is CASRSGYTSTDTQYF. DNA for the CDR3: TGTGCCAGTAGGTCCGGTTATACTAGCACAGATACGCAGTATTTT.

The chain carries TRBV7-3 and TRBJ2-3; 7 nucleotides match TRBD1. CDR3 length equals 13 residues. Losses at the gene ends were 3 bases for V and 14 bases for J; bases not matched to a gene: 11. Germline values: CDR1 SGHTA, CDR2 FQGTGA. The CDR3 loop is CASSLGQRPEVYF. The CDR3, as DNA: TGTGCCAGCAGCTTGGGACAGCGCCCTGAGGTGTATTTT.

The V call is TRBV5-5, the J call TRBJ1-5, with D hard to call. V shed 2 bases and J shed 5 bases, with 8 bases lying between them. The CDR3 runs 13 residues. Looked up from germline, CDR1 is SGHKS and CDR2 is YYEKEE (reference sequence). The CDR3 coding sequence is TGTGCCAGCAGCTTCGGAGTTTATCAGCCCCAGCATTTT. Protein sequence: CASSFGVYQPQHF. The variable domain in full, completed from reference TRBV5-5 and TRBJ1-5, reads DAGVTQSPTHLIKTRGQQVTLRCSPISGHKSVSWYQQVLGQGPQFIFQYYEKEERGRGNFPDRFSARQFPNYSSELNVNALLLGDSALYLCASSFGVYQPQHFGDGTRLSIL.

V usage is TRBV5-4 and J usage is TRBJ2-7; no firm D call. The V and J ends lost 2 bases and 2 bases respectively, with 8 bases between them. CDR1 is SGHNT, CDR2 YYREEE, per germline (reference sequence). CDR3 length equals 13 residues. The CDR3: CASSLIQTYEQYF. The CDR3 coding sequence is TGTGCCAGCAGCTTAATACAGACCTACGAGCAGTACTTC.

CDR3 in DNA: TGTGCCAGCAGTTATTCCTCCAACACTGAAGCTTTCTTT. Translating gives CASSYSSNTEAFF. The V call is TRBV6-6, the J call TRBJ1-1; D unclear. Germline-derived CDR1 and CDR2 are MNHNY and SVGAGI (reference sequence). Deletions cut 3 bases from V and 2 bases from J, with 7 bases between. CDR3 size: 13 residues.